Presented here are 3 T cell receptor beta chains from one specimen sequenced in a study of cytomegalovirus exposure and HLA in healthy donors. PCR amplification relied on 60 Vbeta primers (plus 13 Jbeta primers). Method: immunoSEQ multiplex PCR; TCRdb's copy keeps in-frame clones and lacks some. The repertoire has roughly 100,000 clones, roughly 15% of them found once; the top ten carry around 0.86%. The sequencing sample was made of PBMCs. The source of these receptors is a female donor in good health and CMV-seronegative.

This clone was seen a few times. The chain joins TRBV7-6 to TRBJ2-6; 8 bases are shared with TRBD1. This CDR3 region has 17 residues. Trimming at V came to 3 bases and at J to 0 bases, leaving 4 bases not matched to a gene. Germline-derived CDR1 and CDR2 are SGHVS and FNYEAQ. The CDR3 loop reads CASSLDRAGSGANVLTF. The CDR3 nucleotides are TGTGCCAGCAGCTTGGACAGGGCGGGCTCTGGGGCCAACGTCCTGACTTTC.

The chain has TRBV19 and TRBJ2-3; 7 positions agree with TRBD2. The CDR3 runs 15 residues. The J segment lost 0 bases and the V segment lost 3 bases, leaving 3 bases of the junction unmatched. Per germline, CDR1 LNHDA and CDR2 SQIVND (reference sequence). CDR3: CASSMASGSTDTQYF. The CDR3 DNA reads TGTGCCAGTAGTATGGCTAGCGGTAGCACAGATACGCAGTATTTT.

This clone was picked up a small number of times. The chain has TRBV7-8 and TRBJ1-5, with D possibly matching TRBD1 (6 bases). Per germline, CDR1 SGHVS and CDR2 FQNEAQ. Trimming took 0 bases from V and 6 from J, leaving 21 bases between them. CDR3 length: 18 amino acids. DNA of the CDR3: TGTGCCAGCAGCTTAGCCCCGGGACATAGAACCCCATCTCAGCCCCAGCATTTT. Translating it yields CASSLAPGHRTPSQPQHF.